One T cell receptor (beta chain) is described in this entry. The CDR3 covers 10 residues. Germline CDR1 is DFQATT and CDR2 is SNEGSKA (reference sequence). The V gene lost 7 bases and the J gene lost 7 bases, with 10 bases spanning the gap. This record belongs to a study of technical replicates of blood from a few donors. Clones were sequenced by immunoSEQ multiplex PCR, and TCRdb holds only the in-frame ones, with some missing. The top ten clones hold over 0.35% of a sample with tens of thousands of clones, 92% of them seen once. The specimen sequenced was T cells isolated from PBMCs. This TCR was sampled from a human donor in good health. V is TRBV20-1 and J is TRBJ1-2; D uncertain. The CDR3 DNA sequence: TGCAGTGGCCCCCTCGGTGGCTACACCTTC. This encodes CSGPLGGYTF.